A single sample is the source of the 22 T cell receptor beta chains below, sequenced in a study of T cell repertoires in cytomegalovirus infection. TCRdb passed the reads through MiXCR, listing each CDR3 protein once. There are 100,000 or so distinct CDR3 sequences in the sample; 20% to 30% occur only once, and around 40% lies in the top ten. Input material: CD8+ T cells from PBMCs. These TCRs come from a human donor in good health (CMV status not recorded). Some clones in this sample may be carry-over from other donors' samples.

The chain is built from TRBV6-6 and TRBJ2-3; D not resolved. This CDR3 spans 12 amino acids. CDR1 is MNHNY and CDR2 is SVGAGI in the germline V gene (reference sequence). The V end was cut by 6 bases, the J end by 3 bases, with 7 bases between. The CDR3 spells CASRASTDTQYF. DNA for the CDR3: TGTGCCAGCAGGGCTAGTACAGATACGCAGTATTTT.

The CDR3 nucleotides are TGCAGCGTTGAAGGTGGAGGGGGCGGCACAGATACGCAGTATTTT. Protein sequence: CSVEGGGGGTDTQYF. V gene TRBV29-1 combines with J gene TRBJ2-3; D is possibly TRBD1 (7 bases). Deletions cut 1 base from V and 1 base from J, with 12 bases between. This CDR3 has 15 residues. Per germline, CDR1 SQVTM and CDR2 ANQGSEA.

This clonotype was counted a few times. The chain uses TRBV28 and TRBJ2-3; 12 positions agree with TRBD2. Germline V gene lookup returns CDR1 MDHEN and CDR2 SYDVKM. V dropped 9 bases and J dropped 6; count of bases not matched to a gene: 7. CDR3 length: 14 amino acids. CDR3 bases: TGTGCCAGTGGACTAGCGGGAAGGGGCGATACGCAGTATTTT. Residues: CASGLAGRGDTQYF.

This clonotype was seen more than once but under ten times. V gene TRBV14 combines with J gene TRBJ1-2, with D unresolved. The CDR3 consists of 12 residues. Per the germline V gene, CDR1 is SGHDN and CDR2 is FVKESK. Trimming left V 1 base short and J 9 bases short, with 9 bases between. The CDR3, as DNA: TGTGCCAGCAGCCAAGTGGGCCTAAGCTACACCTTC. Amino acid sequence: CASSQVGLSYTF.

Many counts were recorded for this clonotype. This chain joins TRBV12-3 or TRBV12-4 and TRBJ1-2; TRBD1 agrees at 10 bases. The CDR3 loop spans 17 amino acids. Unmatched junction bases numbered 13, after V lost 6 bases and J lost 3 bases. The CDR3 region is CASSRQTGGVEDYGYTF. For the CDR3, the DNA is TGTGCCAGCAGCCGCCAGACAGGGGGCGTAGAAGACTATGGCTACACCTTC.

The V call is TRBV4-3, the J call TRBJ2-7; perhaps TRBD2 as D (6 bases). The V and J ends lost 4 bases and 3 bases respectively, with 13 bases between them. The CDR3 sequence is 14 residues long. Germline V gene sequence: CDR1 LGHNA, CDR2 YSLEER. In nucleotides, the CDR3 is TGCGCCAGCAGCCCCACGAACGGGGGCTACGAGCAGTACTTC. It specifies CASSPTNGGYEQYF.

Many counts were recorded for this clonotype. J is TRBJ2-1 and V is TRBV7-9, with 7 bases that match TRBD2. Germline CDR1 is SEHNR and CDR2 is FQNEAQ (reference sequence). This CDR3 has 16 residues. V shed 5 bases, J shed 3 bases, and the junction held 10 bases outside the gene matches. CDR3 in amino acids: CASSLPTGGFYNEQFF. The CDR3 nucleotides are TGTGCCAGCAGCCTTCCAACGGGGGGTTTCTACAATGAGCAGTTCTTC.

This clonotype showed up many times. The chain carries TRBV7-8 and TRBJ2-1, with TRBD2 matching over 7 bases. Germline CDR1 and CDR2: SGHVS and FQNEAQ. The CDR3 spans 17 residues. The V and J ends lost 2 bases and 4 bases, in that order; junction bases with no gene match: 11. DNA of the CDR3: TGTGCCAGCAGCTTAAGGGGTGCGGGAGAATTTTACAATGAGCAGTTCTTC. Its translation: CASSLRGAGEFYNEQFF.

This clonotype is termed medium-sized (0.01 to 0.1%). This chain connects TRBV6-6 to TRBJ2-3; D may correspond to TRBD1 or TRBD2 (6 bases each). Trimming stripped 4 bases from V and 3 bases from J, with 20 bases between. Germline CDR1 is MNHNY and CDR2 is SVGAGI (reference sequence). This CDR3 has 17 amino acids. The CDR3 coding sequence is TGTGCCAGCAGTTGGACCGTCGGGGGCGGGGCTACAGATACGCAGTATTTT. Translation gives CASSWTVGGGATDTQYF.

This clonotype was picked up many times. The chain is built from TRBV7-2 and TRBJ1-1; the match to TRBD1 covers 8 bases. Per the germline V gene, CDR1 is SGHTA and CDR2 is FQGNSA. V lost 6 bases, J lost 1 base, and 7 bases stayed unmatched. CDR3 length: 15 residues. The CDR3 spells CASSYGGTGNTEAFF. DNA for the CDR3: TGTGCCAGCAGTTACGGTGGGACAGGGAACACTGAAGCTTTCTTT.

This clonotype was picked up a small number of times. This chain joins TRBV7-9 and TRBJ1-4, with TRBD1 matching 7 bases. CDR3 length: 13 residues. The V gene's germline CDR1 is SEHNR and CDR2 FQNEAQ (reference sequence). The ends lost 4 bases at V and 5 bases at J; junction bases unmatched: 1. The DNA of the CDR3 is TGTGCCAGCAGCTGGGGACAGAATGAAAAACTGTTTTTT. The encoded protein is CASSWGQNEKLFF. Supplemented by reference TRBV7-9 and TRBJ1-4, the full variable domain reads DTGVSQNPRHKITKRGQNVTFRCDPISEHNRLYWYRQTLGQGPEFLTYFQNEAQLEKSRLLSDRFSAERPKGSFSTLEIQRTEQGDSAMYLCASSWGQNEKLFFGSGTQLSVL.

This clonotype was observed a few times. The chain links TRBV6-5 to TRBJ2-1, with D unclear. Trimming stripped 0 bases from V and 0 bases from J, with 6 bases between. The CDR3 consists of 15 residues. Germline V lookup: CDR1 MNHEY, CDR2 SVGAGI. In DNA form, the CDR3 reads TGTGCCAGCAGTTACTCGCCCAGCTCCTACAATGAGCAGTTCTTC. Protein: CASSYSPSSYNEQFF.

This clonotype has a count of ten or more. The rearrangement links TRBV7-6 to TRBJ2-5; no clear D. CDR3 length: 15 amino acids. V was pared by 5 bases and J by 2 bases, with 15 bases between. Germline V gives CDR1 SGHVS, CDR2 FNYEAQ. The CDR3 protein is CASSPLRGPQETQYF. The CDR3, as DNA: TGTGCCAGCAGCCCCTTACGCGGACCTCAAGAGACCCAGTACTTC. Filled out from reference TRBV7-6 and TRBJ2-5, the complete variable domain reads GAGVSQSPRYKVTKRGQDVALRCDPISGHVSLYWYRQALGQGPEFLTYFNYEAQQDKSGLPNDRFSAERPEGSISTLTIQRTEQRDSAMYRCASSPLRGPQETQYFGPGTRLLVL.

A word on this clonotype: At one of its ends the junction is not consistent with the germline gene, which may arise from a read error. The rearrangement uses TRBV4-1 and TRBJ1-2; D remains ambiguous. Per germline, CDR1 MGHRA and CDR2 YSYEKL. CDR3 size: 14 residues. The CDR3 bases are TGCGCCAACAGCCAAGATAATCGAGGTGGGGGCTACACCTTC. Its protein product is CANSQDNRGGGYTF.

In this sample, this clonotype turned up many times. This chain connects TRBV7-2 to TRBJ2-5; D perhaps matches TRBD2 (5 bases). CDR1 SGHTA and CDR2 FQGNSA come from the germline V gene. Deletions cut 4 bases from V and 4 bases from J, with 16 bases between. CDR3 size: 15 residues. CDR3 sequence: CASSSGVTRGETQYF. The CDR3 coding sequence is TGTGCCAGCAGCTCTGGGGTTACTCGGGGAGAGACCCAGTACTTC.

This chain uses TRBV7-9 with TRBJ2-7; TRBD1 aligns across 7 bases. This CDR3 has 16 residues. V lost 0 bases, J lost 1 base, and 6 bases stayed unmatched. CDR1 and CDR2 from the germline V gene are SEHNR and FQNEAQ (reference sequence). CDR3 loop: CASSLAPRDSSYEQYF. The CDR3 DNA reads as TGTGCCAGCAGCTTAGCCCCGAGGGACAGTTCCTACGAGCAGTACTTC.

The chain uses TRBV28 and TRBJ2-5; D is possibly TRBD2 (6 bases). Germline V gene sequence: CDR1 MDHEN, CDR2 SYDVKM. Trimming took off 7 bases at V and 4 bases at J, with 16 bases between the two ends. This CDR3 region has 14 residues. The CDR3 region is CASTRGTSRETQYF. As DNA, the CDR3 is TGTGCCAGCACCCGCGGCACTAGCCGAGAGACCCAGTACTTC. The whole variable domain, filled in from reference TRBV28 and TRBJ2-5, reads DVKVTQSSRYLVKRTGEKVFLECVQDMDHENMFWYRQDPGLGLRLIYFSYDVKMKEKGDIPEGYSVSREKKERFSLILESASTNQTSMYLCASTRGTSRETQYFGPGTRLLVL.

The chain is built from TRBV28 and TRBJ1-6; no clear D. The germline V and J ends were trimmed by 3 bases and 6 bases, with 3 bases remaining between them. The germline V gene encodes CDR1 MDHEN and CDR2 SYDVKM. The CDR3 covers 12 residues. The CDR3: CASSLGNSPLHF. CDR3 in DNA: TGTGCCAGCAGTTTGGGTAATTCACCCCTCCACTTT. Together with reference TRBV28 and TRBJ1-6, the CDR3 gives the full variable domain: DVKVTQSSRYLVKRTGEKVFLECVQDMDHENMFWYRQDPGLGLRLIYFSYDVKMKEKGDIPEGYSVSREKKERFSLILESASTNQTSMYLCASSLGNSPLHFGNGTRLTVT.

The chain joins TRBV15 to TRBJ2-7, with a possible D match to TRBD1 (5 bases). The CDR3 is 12 amino acids. The V end lost 5 bases, the J end lost 0 bases, and 5 bases lay between the germline ends. In germline, CDR1 is LNHNV, CDR2 YYDKDF (reference sequence). The CDR3 DNA follows: TGTGCCACCAGCGGGGCCTCCTACGAGCAGTACTTC. It encodes CATSGASYEQYF.

The count of this clonotype is one. This sequence joins TRBV7-2 and TRBJ2-7; D is unclear. Germline CDR1 is SGHTA and CDR2 is FQGNSA. This CDR3 has 12 amino acids. V dropped 5 bases and J dropped 5 bases, with 10 bases sitting between them. Written as DNA, the CDR3 is TGTGCCAGCAGCCCGGTCGCAAACGAGCAGTACTTC. It translates to CASSPVANEQYF.

This clonotype was seen ten or more times. The rearrangement uses TRBV7-8 and TRBJ2-2; TRBD1 matches 11 bases. There are 17 residues in the CDR3. Germline V gene lookup returns CDR1 SGHVS and CDR2 FQNEAQ. The J segment lost 0 bases and the V segment lost 5 bases, leaving 5 bases of the junction unmatched. CDR3 DNA: TGTGCCAGCAGCGACCCGGGACAGGGGGCGAACACCGGGGAGCTGTTTTTT. Its translation is CASSDPGQGANTGELFF.

The chain employs TRBV7-6 and TRBJ2-7, with TRBD1 as a possible D gene (5 bases). The V end was cut by 5 bases, the J end by 2 bases, with 19 bases between. This CDR3 region has 16 residues. The germline V gene encodes CDR1 SGHVS and CDR2 FNYEAQ. The CDR3 coding sequence is TGTGCCAGCAGCCCCAGCCAGGGCGCCCTCCCCTACGAGCAGTACTTC. Protein product: CASSPSQGALPYEQYF.